These 2 T cell receptor beta chains were all obtained from the same sample, sequenced in a study of patients and donors after allogeneic stem cell transplantation. TCRdb reprocessed the RT-PCR reads with MiXCR, giving one entry per CDR3 protein. This table holds 100,000 to 130,000 distinct CDR3 sequences, roughly 35% found once. Sequencing used blood, either unsorted or a sorted T cell fraction (not recorded which). Receptor source: a human donor who was either an allogeneic HSCT recipient or a stem cell or donor lymphocyte infusion donor (not recorded which). It is not recorded whose cells these are; they may come from a transplant donor.

The chain has TRBV6-5 and TRBJ2-7; the D gene is possibly TRBD1 (6 bases). Trimming took off 2 bases at V and 9 bases at J, with 20 bases between the two ends. CDR3 size: 15 residues. Germline V gives CDR1 MNHEY, CDR2 SVGAGI. The CDR3 sequence is CASSYRRQVGARQYF. The DNA for the CDR3 is TGTGCCAGCAGTTACCGTAGACAGGTAGGAGCGAGGCAGTACTTC.

This clonotype was found a few times. The chain combines TRBV7-3 with TRBJ1-3, with 8 nucleotides matching TRBD1. Per the germline V gene, CDR1 is SGHTA and CDR2 is FQGTGA. Unmatched junction bases numbered 1, after V lost 1 base and J lost 8 bases. This CDR3 has 13 amino acids. CDR3 sequence: CASSLNRGDTIYF. The CDR3 region has the DNA TGTGCCAGCAGCTTAAACAGGGGGGACACCATATATTTT.